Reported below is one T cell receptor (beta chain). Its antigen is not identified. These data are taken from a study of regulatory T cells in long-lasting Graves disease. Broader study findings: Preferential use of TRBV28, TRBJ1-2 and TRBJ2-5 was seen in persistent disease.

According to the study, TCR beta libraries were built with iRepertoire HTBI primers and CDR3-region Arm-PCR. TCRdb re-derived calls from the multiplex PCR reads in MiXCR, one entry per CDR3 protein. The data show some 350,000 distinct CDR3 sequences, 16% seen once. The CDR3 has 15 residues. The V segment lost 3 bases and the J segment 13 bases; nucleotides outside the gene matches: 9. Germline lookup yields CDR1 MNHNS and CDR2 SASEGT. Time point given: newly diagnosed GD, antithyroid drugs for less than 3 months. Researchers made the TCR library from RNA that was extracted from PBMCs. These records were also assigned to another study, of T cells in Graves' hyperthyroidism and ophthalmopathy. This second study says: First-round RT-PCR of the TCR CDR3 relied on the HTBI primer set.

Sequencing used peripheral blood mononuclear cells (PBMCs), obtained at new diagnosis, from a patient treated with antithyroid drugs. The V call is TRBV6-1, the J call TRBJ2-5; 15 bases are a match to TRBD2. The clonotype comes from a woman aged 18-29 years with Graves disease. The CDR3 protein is CASSEEGLAGGPGYF. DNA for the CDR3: TGTGCCAGCAGTGAGGAGGGACTAGCGGGGGGACCCGGGTACTTC.